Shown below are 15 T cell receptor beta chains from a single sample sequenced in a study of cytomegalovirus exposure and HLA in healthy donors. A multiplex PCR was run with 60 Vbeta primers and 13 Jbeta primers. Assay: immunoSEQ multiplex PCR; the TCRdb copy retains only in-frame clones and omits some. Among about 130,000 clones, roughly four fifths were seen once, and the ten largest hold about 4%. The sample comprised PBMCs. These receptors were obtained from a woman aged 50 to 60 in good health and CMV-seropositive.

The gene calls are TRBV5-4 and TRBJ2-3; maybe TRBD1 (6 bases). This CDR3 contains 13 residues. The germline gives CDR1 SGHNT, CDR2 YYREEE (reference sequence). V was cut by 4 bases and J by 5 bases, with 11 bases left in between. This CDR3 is CASSTRRGDTQYF. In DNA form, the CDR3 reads TGTGCCAGCAGCACCCGCAGGGGAGATACGCAGTATTTT.

The CDR3 DNA reads TGTGCCAGCAGTGAAAGAGGGTACGAGCAGTACTTC. The encoded protein is CASSERGYEQYF. The chain carries TRBV6-1 and TRBJ2-7, with D maybe TRBD2 (5 bases). V was shortened by 2 bases and J by 4 bases, with 6 bases between the two germline ends. This CDR3 spans 12 amino acids. The germline CDR1 and CDR2 sequences are MNHNS and SASEGT.

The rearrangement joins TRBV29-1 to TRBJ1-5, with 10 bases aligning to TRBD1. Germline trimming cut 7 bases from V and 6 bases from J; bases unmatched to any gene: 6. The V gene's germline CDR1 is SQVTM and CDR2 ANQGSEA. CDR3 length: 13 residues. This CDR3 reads CSGGTGESQPQHF. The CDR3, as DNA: TGCAGCGGTGGGACAGGGGAAAGTCAGCCCCAGCATTTT.

The CDR3 region has the DNA TGTGCCTGGAGTGTACTGAGGACACTAAGCACAGATACGCAGTATTTT. Its protein product is CAWSVLRTLSTDTQYF. The chain uses TRBV30 and TRBJ2-3, with D maybe TRBD1 (5 bases). The CDR3 totals 16 residues. Per the germline V gene, CDR1 is GTSNPN and CDR2 is SVGIG (reference sequence). Trimming stripped 0 bases from V and 0 bases from J, with 13 bases between.

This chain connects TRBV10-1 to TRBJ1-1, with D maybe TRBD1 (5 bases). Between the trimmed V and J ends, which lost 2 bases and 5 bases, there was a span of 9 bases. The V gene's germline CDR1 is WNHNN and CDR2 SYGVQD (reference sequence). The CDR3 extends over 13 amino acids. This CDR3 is CASSEGRGTEAFF. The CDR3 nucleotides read TGCGCCAGCAGTGAGGGCCGGGGGACTGAAGCTTTCTTT.

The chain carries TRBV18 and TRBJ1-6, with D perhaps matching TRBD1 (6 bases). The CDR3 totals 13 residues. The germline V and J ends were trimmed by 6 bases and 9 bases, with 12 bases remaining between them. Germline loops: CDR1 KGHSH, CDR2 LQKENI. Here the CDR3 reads CASSRGMSSPLHF. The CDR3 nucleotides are TGTGCCAGCTCCAGGGGCATGAGTTCACCCCTCCACTTT.

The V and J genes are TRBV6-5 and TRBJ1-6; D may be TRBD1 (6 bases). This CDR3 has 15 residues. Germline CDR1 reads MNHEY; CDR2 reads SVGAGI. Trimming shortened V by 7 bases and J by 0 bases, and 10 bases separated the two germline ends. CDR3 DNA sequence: TGTGCCAGCAATCAACAGGGCTCCTATAATTCACCCCTCCACTTT. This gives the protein CASNQQGSYNSPLHF.

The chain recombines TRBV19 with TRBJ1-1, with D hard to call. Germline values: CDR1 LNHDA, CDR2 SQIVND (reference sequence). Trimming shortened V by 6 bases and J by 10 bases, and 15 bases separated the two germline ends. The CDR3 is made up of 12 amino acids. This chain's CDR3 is CASSLLGRRAFF. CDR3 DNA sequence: TGTGCCAGTAGCCTCCTGGGGAGGAGAGCTTTCTTT.

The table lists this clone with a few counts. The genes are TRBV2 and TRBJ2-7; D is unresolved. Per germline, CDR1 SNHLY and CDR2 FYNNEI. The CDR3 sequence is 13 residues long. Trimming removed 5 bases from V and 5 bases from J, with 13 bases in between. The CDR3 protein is CASSPLQVNEQYF. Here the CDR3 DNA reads TGTGCCAGCAGTCCATTGCAGGTGAACGAGCAGTACTTC.

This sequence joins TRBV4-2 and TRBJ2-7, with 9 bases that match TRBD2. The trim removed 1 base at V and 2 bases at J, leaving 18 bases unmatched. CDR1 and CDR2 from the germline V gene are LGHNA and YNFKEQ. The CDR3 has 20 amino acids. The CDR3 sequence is CASSQASKQLLAGEAYEQYF. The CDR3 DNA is TGTGCCAGCAGCCAAGCGTCCAAACAACTTTTAGCGGGGGAAGCCTACGAGCAGTACTTC.

This chain's CDR3 is CATSRVSVNRVSTEAFF. CDR3 nucleotide sequence: TGTGCCACCAGCAGAGTAAGTGTGAACAGGGTGAGCACTGAAGCTTTCTTT. V gene TRBV15 combines with J gene TRBJ1-1, with D possibly matching TRBD1 (6 bases). The V end lost 1 base, the J end lost 4 bases, and 19 bases lay between the germline ends. This CDR3 is 17 amino acids long. Germline lookup yields CDR1 LNHNV and CDR2 YYDKDF (reference sequence).

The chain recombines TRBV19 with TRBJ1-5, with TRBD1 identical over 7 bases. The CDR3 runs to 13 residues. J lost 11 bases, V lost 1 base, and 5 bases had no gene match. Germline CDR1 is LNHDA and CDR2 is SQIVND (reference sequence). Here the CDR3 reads CASSIGETGTQHF. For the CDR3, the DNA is TGTGCCAGTAGTATAGGGGAGACAGGGACCCAGCATTTT.

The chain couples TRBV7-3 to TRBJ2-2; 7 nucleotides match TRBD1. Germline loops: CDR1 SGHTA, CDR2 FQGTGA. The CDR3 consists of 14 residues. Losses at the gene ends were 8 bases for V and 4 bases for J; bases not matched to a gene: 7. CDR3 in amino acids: CASGADRPTGELFF. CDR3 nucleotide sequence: TGTGCCAGCGGAGCGGACAGGCCCACCGGGGAGCTGTTTTTT.

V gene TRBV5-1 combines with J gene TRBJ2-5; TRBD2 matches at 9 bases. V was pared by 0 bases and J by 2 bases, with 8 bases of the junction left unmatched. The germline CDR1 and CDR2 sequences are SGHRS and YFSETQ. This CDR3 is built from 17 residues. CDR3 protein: CASSLALGGGVQETQYF. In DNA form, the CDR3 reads TGCGCCAGCAGCTTGGCACTTGGCGGGGGGGTTCAAGAGACCCAGTACTTC.

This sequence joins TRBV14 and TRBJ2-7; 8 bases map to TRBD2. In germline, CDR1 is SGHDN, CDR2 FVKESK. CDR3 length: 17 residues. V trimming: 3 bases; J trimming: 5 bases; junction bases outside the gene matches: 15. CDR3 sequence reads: CASSQTRGGGRPDEQYF. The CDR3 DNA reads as TGTGCCAGCAGCCAGACCCGGGGGGGTGGGCGGCCGGACGAGCAGTACTTC.